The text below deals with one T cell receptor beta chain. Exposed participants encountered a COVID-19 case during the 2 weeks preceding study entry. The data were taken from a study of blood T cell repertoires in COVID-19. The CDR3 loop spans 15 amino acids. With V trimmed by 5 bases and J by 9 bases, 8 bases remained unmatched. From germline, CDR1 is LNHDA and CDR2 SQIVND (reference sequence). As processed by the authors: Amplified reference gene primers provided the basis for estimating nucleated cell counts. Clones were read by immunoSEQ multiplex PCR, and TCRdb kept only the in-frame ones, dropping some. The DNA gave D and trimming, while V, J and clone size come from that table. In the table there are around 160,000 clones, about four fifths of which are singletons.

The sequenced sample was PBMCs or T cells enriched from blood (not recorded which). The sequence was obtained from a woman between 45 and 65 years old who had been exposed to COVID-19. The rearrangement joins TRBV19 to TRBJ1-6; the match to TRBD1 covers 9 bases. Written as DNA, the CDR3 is TGTGCCAGTAGTCATTTGAACAGGGGGCGTTCACCCCTCCACTTT. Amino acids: CASSHLNRGRSPLHF.